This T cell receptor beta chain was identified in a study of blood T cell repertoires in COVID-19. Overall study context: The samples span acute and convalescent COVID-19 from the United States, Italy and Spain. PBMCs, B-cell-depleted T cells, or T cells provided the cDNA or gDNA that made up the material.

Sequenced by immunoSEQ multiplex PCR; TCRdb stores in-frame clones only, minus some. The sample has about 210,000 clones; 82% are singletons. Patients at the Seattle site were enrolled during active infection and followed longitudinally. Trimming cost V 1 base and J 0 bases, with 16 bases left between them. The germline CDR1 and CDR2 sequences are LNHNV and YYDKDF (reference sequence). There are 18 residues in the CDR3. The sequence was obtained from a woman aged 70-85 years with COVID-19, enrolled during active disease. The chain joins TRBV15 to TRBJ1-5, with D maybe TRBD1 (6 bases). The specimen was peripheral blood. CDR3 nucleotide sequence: TGTGCCACCAGCAGAGGTCGCAGGGGTCAAGATAGCAATCAGCCCCAGCATTTT. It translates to CATSRGRRGQDSNQPQHF.